This T cell receptor beta chain was profiled in a study of blood T cell repertoires in COVID-19. At the level of the study: T cells, B-cell-depleted T cells, or PBMCs provided the cDNA or gDNA that served as material.

In the original processing: Estimates of nucleated cell counts were drawn from the amplification of reference gene primers. Sequenced by immunoSEQ multiplex PCR; TCRdb stores in-frame clones only, minus some. The D gene and trimming were derived from the DNA, and the V and J assignments and clone size from that table. This table holds 450,000 to 500,000 clones, roughly 88% found once. V was pared by 7 bases and J by 6 bases, with 11 bases of the junction left unmatched. The CDR3 length is 17 residues. From germline, CDR1 is MDHEN and CDR2 SYDVKM. The sequence derives from a human donor in a cohort sampled during active COVID-19. J is TRBJ2-2 and V is TRBV28, with TRBD2 matching 13 bases. Specimen: peripheral blood. Written as DNA, the CDR3 is TGTGCCAGCATTCAACCGGGACTAGCGGGACAAGCCGGGGAGCTGTTTTTT. Residues: CASIQPGLAGQAGELFF.